This section outlines one T cell receptor (beta chain) sequence together with its context. Its antigen remains unidentified. There are no base qualities to consult, and no much larger clone falls within one base. This record comes from a study of shared T cell receptors in the human thymus (dated by TCRdb to about 2021). Regarding the complete study: The study examined how self-reactive, shared T-cell receptor alpha chains are generated in the human thymus.

CDR1 is given as SGHNT and CDR2 as YYREEE, both from the germline V gene (reference sequence). V trim: 4 bases; J trim: 4 bases; unmatched bases: 6. Its CDR3 holds 14 amino acids, cysteine through phenylalanine. Here the CDR3 DNA is all that survives: 42 bases in frame from base 1. The library was built by means of the immunoSEQ multiplex PCR assay. Held by TCRdb, this immuneACCESS table contains in-frame sequences only and omits some clones. Under half of the omission traces to an unresolved V gene where checked; the cause of the rest is unknown. For this sample there are some 720,000 clones; 70% to 90% appear just once. The top ten clones comprise around 0.0099% of the sample. These same records also appear under a second study, on human thymus T cells. From that second study: In Finland, the donors were immunologically healthy infants who were having open corrective cardiac surgery for congenital heart defects. The thymus tissue came from surgical resects taken out during corrective cardiac surgery. V and J gene segment usage appeared biased in both thymic and peripheral blood repertoires. Highly overlapping thymic TCR repertoires among unrelated individuals were reported in the related research. The study used about 8 infant thymus samples plus four related peripheral blood samples to characterize TCR alpha and beta repertoires. The cohort included over five male and a couple of female infants, with donor ages spanning 7 to 244 days. Thymocytes were freed from the tissue by mechanical means and kept at -70 degrees C as pellets of 10-30 million cells. A QIAsymphony instrument was used to extract genomic DNA from frozen cell pellets. TCRB and TCRAD loci were amplified from a standardized quantity of quality-controlled genomic DNA using the immunoSEQ multiplex PCR assay. The amplicons spanned the V(D)J region and were long enough to cover the CDR3 and allow V and J genes to be identified. The commercial immunoSEQ service was used to sequence amplicons on an Illumina platform. Corrections for primer bias and sequencing errors followed previously described methods, while TCRAD and TCRB definitions were based on the IMGT database. Analysis of the repertoires was done with immunoSEQ Analyzer 3.0 and VDJTools and included basic statistics, V/J segment usage, diversity estimates, rarefaction and pairwise overlap. Diversity was estimated using the Chao1, ChaoE, Efron-Thisted, Shannon and inverse Simpson indices, and was also estimated on datasets down-sampled to the size of the smallest sample. For repertoire overlap, CDR3 nucleotide sequence, V gene and J gene had to match strictly, and clustering was done by Jaccard-based multidimensional scaling. On average, thymus samples yielded about 810,000 unique TCRB clonotypes, whereas blood samples yielded about 84,000.

The sample consisted of thymocytes. The receptor was isolated from a boy under three years old with a congenital heart defect. Donor details come from another sample of the same person, matched by shared clones. Here the chain combines TRBV5-4 and TRBJ2-7; 9 bases in the junction line up with TRBD2. The CDR3 reads CASSRSAGGYEQYF. The DNA sequence reads TGTGCCAGCAGCCGTTCGGCGGGAGGGTACGAGCAGTACTTC.